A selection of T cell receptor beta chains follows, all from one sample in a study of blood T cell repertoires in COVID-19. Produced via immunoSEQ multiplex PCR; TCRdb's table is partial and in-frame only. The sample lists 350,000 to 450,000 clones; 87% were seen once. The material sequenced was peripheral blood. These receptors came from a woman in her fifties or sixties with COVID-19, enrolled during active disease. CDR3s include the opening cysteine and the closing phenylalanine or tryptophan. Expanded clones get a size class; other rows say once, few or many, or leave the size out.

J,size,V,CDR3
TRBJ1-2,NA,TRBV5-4,CASSRWTGEWGYTF
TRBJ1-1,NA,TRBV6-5,CASREPGNTEAFF
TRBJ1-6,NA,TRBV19,CASEVGTSNSPLHF
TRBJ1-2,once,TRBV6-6,CASSYRGKDYGYTF
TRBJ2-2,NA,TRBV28,CAIEVAVTGELFF
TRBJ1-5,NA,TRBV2,CASSDWGLSWRQPQHF
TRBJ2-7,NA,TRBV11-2,CASSLGTSNYEQYF
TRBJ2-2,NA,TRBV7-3,CASSLGPAAGELFF
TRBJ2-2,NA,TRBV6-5,CASRLGTGVPGELFF
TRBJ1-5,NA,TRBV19,CASSKSFAGAALWPQHF
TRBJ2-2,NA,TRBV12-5,CASAGTGVTRSRAGELFF
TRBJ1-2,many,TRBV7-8,CASSPKRLDGYTF
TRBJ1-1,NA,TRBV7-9,CASSLALHQAEAFF
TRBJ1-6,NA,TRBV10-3,CAISEAADYSPLHF
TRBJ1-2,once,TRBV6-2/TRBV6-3,CASSYTSAGYGYTF
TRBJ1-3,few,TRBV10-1,CASSEPDRVSGNTIYF
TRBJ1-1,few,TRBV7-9,CASSLEGTRGTEAFF
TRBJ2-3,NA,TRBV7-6,CASSLATGGGGFTDTQYF
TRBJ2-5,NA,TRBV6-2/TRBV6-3,CASSNHLTGGETQYF
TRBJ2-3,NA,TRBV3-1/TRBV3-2,CASKVERGPQDTQYF
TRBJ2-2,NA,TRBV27,CASSSPPSKLFF
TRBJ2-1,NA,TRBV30,CAWSVLTRLFYNEQFF
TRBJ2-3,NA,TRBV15,CATSKTGTSGGDTQYF
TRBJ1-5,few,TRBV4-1,CASSPHLDRGNQPQHF
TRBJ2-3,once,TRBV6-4,CASRDLAGAYTDTQYF
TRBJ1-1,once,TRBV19,CAVEQVGGNTEAFF
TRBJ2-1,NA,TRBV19,CASRNSWAGGNNEQFF
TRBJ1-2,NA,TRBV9,CASSAQDRYNGYTF
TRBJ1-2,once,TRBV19,CASSMTGGAVIYGYTF
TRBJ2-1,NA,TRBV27,CASGRQGGQLTYNEQFF
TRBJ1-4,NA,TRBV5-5,CASSYSGGNEKLFF
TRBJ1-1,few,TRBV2,CASSVRRDTEAFF
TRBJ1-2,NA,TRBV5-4,CASLKLGGVLDGYTF
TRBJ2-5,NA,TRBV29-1,CSVDLTGSVETQYF
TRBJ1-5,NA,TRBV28,CASSRDSNQPQHF
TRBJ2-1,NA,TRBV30,CAWRAGGTYNEQFF
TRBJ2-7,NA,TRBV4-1,CASSQASTDYEQYF
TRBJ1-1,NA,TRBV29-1,CSVIRVANTEAFF
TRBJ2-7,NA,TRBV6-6,CASRASSYEQYF
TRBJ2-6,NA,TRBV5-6,CASSPFDIGLPNNVLTF
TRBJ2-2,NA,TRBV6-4,CASSDFRGGNTGELFF
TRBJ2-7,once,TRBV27,CASRSLGGGNYEQYF
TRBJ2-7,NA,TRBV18,CASSPRQAETEQYF
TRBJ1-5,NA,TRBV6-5,CASSPQQAQPQHF
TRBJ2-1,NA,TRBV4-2,CASSQEPRGSYNEQFF
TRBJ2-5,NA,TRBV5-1,CASSLTELQETQYF
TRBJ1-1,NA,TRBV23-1,CASSPRHIYPEAFF
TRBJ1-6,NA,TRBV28,CASNNLGTGENSPLHF
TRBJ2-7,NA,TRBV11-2,CASSLGLGSVEQYF
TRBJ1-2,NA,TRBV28,CASSVIQGAPGYTF
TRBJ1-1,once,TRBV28,CASSPTTGVNTEAFF
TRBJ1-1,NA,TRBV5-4,CASSRTGGTEAFF
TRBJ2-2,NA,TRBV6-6,CASTATNTGELFF
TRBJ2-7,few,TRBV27,CASSFPGSEQYF
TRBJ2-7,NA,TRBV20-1,CSAIQVGEQYF
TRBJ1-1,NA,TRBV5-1,CASSLQGAATEAFF
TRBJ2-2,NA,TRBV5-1,CASSLGLAGGLNTGELFF
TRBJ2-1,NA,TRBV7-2,CASSTDTSSYNEQFF
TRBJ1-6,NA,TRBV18,CASSPGEGYNSPLHF
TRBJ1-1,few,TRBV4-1,CASSATGTGGTEAFF